The next 21 T cell receptor beta chains were all read from a single sample in a study of vaccination effects on CD4 cells after COVID-19. Assay used: immunoSEQ multiplex PCR; TCRdb lists only in-frame clones, some missing. The repertoire consists of fewer than 85,000 clones, with about four fifths occurring once and the leading ten covering over 9.5%. Before sequencing took place, the ViraFEST assay used viral peptide pools to expand antigen-specific CD4+ T cells. Scientists isolated CD4+ T cells after an approximately 11-day culture period ended. Absence of prior SARS-CoV-2 infection characterized the vaccine recipients, who showed negative nucleocapsid antibodies. Antigen specificity for these receptors is unknown. The sequencing used CD4+ T cells from PBMCs cultured with SARS-CoV-2 spike peptides, collected before COVID-19 vaccination. The source is a human donor who received a COVID-19 vaccine.

This chain links TRBV6-4 with TRBJ1-4, with D possibly matching TRBD1 (5 bases). Looked up from germline, CDR1 is MRHNA and CDR2 is SNTAGT. Deletions cut 6 bases from V and 4 bases from J, with 15 bases between. The CDR3 contains 15 residues. The CDR3 protein is CASRPGLSGNEKLFF. CDR3 DNA sequence: TGTGCCAGCAGGCCAGGGCTCTCGGGTAATGAAAAACTGTTTTTT.

V is TRBV3-1 (or the pseudogene TRBV3-2) and J is TRBJ1-5; D uncertain. Looked up from germline, CDR1 is LGHDT and CDR2 is YNNKEL (reference sequence). The CDR3 runs 14 residues. The V end was cut by 0 bases, the J end by 4 bases, with 7 bases between. CDR3 in amino acids: CASSQDLGNQPQHF. Here the CDR3 DNA reads TGTGCCAGCAGCCAAGATTTGGGGAATCAGCCCCAGCATTTT.

CDR3 amino acids: CASRYRGRDGYTF. DNA of the CDR3: TGTGCCAGCAGGTACAGGGGGCGGGATGGCTACACCTTC. V usage is TRBV6-5 and J usage is TRBJ1-2, with 9 bases that match TRBD1. This CDR3 is built from 13 residues. Losses at the gene ends were 6 bases for V and 6 bases for J; bases not matched to a gene: 5. CDR1 and CDR2 from the germline V gene are MNHEY and SVGAGI.

The chain's CDR3 is CAISRTGEGNEQYV. CDR3 in DNA: TGTGCCATCTCCCGGACAGGGGAGGGTAACGAGCAGTACGTC. J is TRBJ2-7 and V is TRBV10-3; 9 bases map to TRBD1. The V and J ends lost 8 bases and 5 bases, in that order; junction bases with no gene match: 10. This CDR3 is 14 amino acids long. Germline values: CDR1 ENHRY, CDR2 SYGVKD.

The chain combines TRBV5-8 with TRBJ2-3; no clear D. The germline V gene encodes CDR1 SGHTS and CDR2 YDEGEE. This CDR3 has 14 amino acids. Trimming removed 2 bases from V and 13 bases from J, with 20 bases in between. CDR3 amino acids: CASSFTSTDPPKYF. CDR3 bases: TGTGCCAGCAGCTTCACCTCCACTGATCCCCCGAAGTATTTT.

The DNA of the CDR3 is TGTGCCAGTAGTATCAGGGATGGGGCCTACAATGAGCAGTTCTTC. It yields the protein CASSIRDGAYNEQFF. The V and J genes are TRBV19 and TRBJ2-1; D is perhaps TRBD1 (5 bases). The CDR3 extends over 15 amino acids. V was pared by 3 bases and J by 2 bases, with 11 bases between. Germline V CDR1 and CDR2: LNHDA, SQIVND (reference sequence). The variable domain in full, with the rest retrieved from reference TRBV19 and TRBJ2-1, is DGGITQSPKYLFRKEGQNVTLSCEQNLNHDAMYWYRQDPGQGLRLIYYSQIVNDFQKGDIAEGYSVSREKKESFPLTVTSAQKNPTAFYLCASSIRDGAYNEQFFGPGTRLTVL.

The chain has TRBV10-3 and TRBJ1-2; tentatively, D is TRBD1 (6 bases). Trimming took 8 bases from V and 8 from J, leaving 15 bases between them. The germline V gene has CDR1 ENHRY and CDR2 SYGVKD. CDR3 size: 12 residues. The CDR3 DNA reads TGTGCCATCCACTCACAGGGTGGGGGCTACACCTTC. Amino acids: CAIHSQGGGYTF.

Here the CDR3 DNA reads TGTGCCACCAGCAGAGATGGGGCAGGGGAAGAGACCCAGTACTTC. Its protein product is CATSRDGAGEETQYF. The genes are TRBV15 and TRBJ2-5, with a tentative D call TRBD1 (6 bases). Germline V gene sequence: CDR1 LNHNV, CDR2 YYDKDF (reference sequence). The CDR3 length is 15 residues. Trimming left V 0 bases short and J 3 bases short, with 11 bases between. Supplemented by reference TRBV15 and TRBJ2-5, the full variable domain reads DAMVIQNPRYQVTQFGKPVTLSCSQTLNHNVMYWYQQKSSQAPKLLFHYYDKDFNNEADTPDNFQSRRPNTSFCFLDIRSPGLGDTAMYLCATSRDGAGEETQYFGPGTRLLVL.

J is TRBJ2-2 and V is TRBV19; a possible D gene is TRBD1 (6 bases). V was cut by 3 bases and J by 1 base, with 9 bases left in between. This CDR3 region has 15 residues. The germline gives CDR1 LNHDA, CDR2 SQIVND (reference sequence). CDR3 loop: CASSIDRLNTGELFF. The CDR3 DNA sequence: TGTGCCAGTAGTATTGACAGGCTGAACACCGGGGAGCTGTTTTTT.

The chain carries TRBV21-1 and TRBJ1-5. TRBV21-1 counts as a pseudogene. The CDR3 contains 14 residues. CDR3 sequence (DNA): TGTGCCAGCAGCAACTATAACAGCAATCAGCCCCAGCATTTT. The encoded protein is CASSNYNSNQPQHF.

There are a few counts of this clone. CDR3 nucleotides: TGTGCCGGACGGCAGGGAGATTCACCCCTCCACTTT. Its protein is CAGRQGDSPLHF. V usage is TRBV12-3 or TRBV12-4 and J usage is TRBJ1-6; D possibly corresponds to TRBD1 (5 bases). Trimming took 11 bases from V and 8 from J, leaving 13 bases between them. There are 12 residues in the CDR3.

This chain uses TRBV6-5 with TRBJ1-2; maybe TRBD1 (5 bases). Germline values: CDR1 MNHEY, CDR2 SVGAGI. Between the trimmed V and J ends, which lost 3 bases and 5 bases, there was a span of 10 bases. This CDR3 has 13 residues. As DNA, the CDR3 is TGTGCCAGCAGTTATGTCGCAGGGTATGGCTACACCTTC. It is translated as CASSYVAGYGYTF.

A few counts support this clone. This chain uses TRBV10-1 with TRBJ2-1, with D possibly being TRBD1 (6 bases). CDR1 and CDR2 from the germline V gene are WNHNN and SYGVQD (reference sequence). The germline V and J ends were trimmed by 3 bases and 3 bases, with 12 bases remaining between them. The CDR3 has 15 amino acids. The CDR3 is CASSEGRGLYNEQFF. CDR3 DNA: TGCGCCAGCAGTGAAGGCAGGGGCCTCTACAATGAGCAGTTCTTC.

This chain links TRBV6-4 with TRBJ1-2, with D unresolved. Germline CDR1 and CDR2: MRHNA and SNTAGT. Between the trimmed V and J ends, which lost 0 bases and 3 bases, there was a span of 14 bases. There are 16 residues in the CDR3. CDR3 sequence reads: CASSDSFGRHYYGYTF. CDR3 DNA sequence: TGTGCCAGCAGTGACTCCTTTGGTCGACACTACTATGGCTACACCTTC.

The J gene is TRBJ2-5, the V gene TRBV6-5; the D gene could be TRBD1 or TRBD2 (5 bases each). V lost 7 bases, J lost 4 bases, and 13 bases lay in between. Germline V gene sequence: CDR1 MNHEY, CDR2 SVGAGI. The CDR3 covers 13 residues. The CDR3 region is CASTAAGSETQYF. The DNA of the CDR3 is TGTGCCAGCACAGCGGCAGGGTCAGAGACCCAGTACTTC.

The chain joins TRBV18 to TRBJ2-3, with TRBD1 as a possible D gene (6 bases). V dropped 4 bases and J dropped 4 bases, with 15 bases sitting between them. This CDR3 spans 15 amino acids. The germline V gene encodes CDR1 KGHSH and CDR2 LQKENI. The CDR3 DNA reads TGTGCCAGCTCACTTCTACAGGGTTATCCAGATACGCAGTATTTT. It encodes CASSLLQGYPDTQYF.

The CDR3 here is CASSELGQLPNQPQHF. CDR3 DNA sequence: TGTGCCAGCAGTGAACTGGGACAGCTGCCGAATCAGCCCCAGCATTTT. The rearrangement uses TRBV6-1 and TRBJ1-5; 7 nucleotides match TRBD1. Trimming removed 2 bases from V and 4 bases from J; junction bases left unmatched: 8. Germline V CDR1 and CDR2: MNHNS, SASEGT. This CDR3 is built from 16 residues.

The rearrangement links TRBV24-1 to TRBJ1-5, with D possibly TRBD1 on 5 matching bases. CDR1 and CDR2 (germline): KGHDR, SFDVKD. The CDR3 loop spans 12 amino acids. Trimming pared 11 bases from V and 0 bases from J, leaving 7 bases between. Here the CDR3 reads CAIQGSNQPQHF. Here the CDR3 DNA reads TGTGCCATTCAGGGTAGCAATCAGCCCCAGCATTTT.

The chain employs TRBV5-4 and TRBJ1-5, with a possible D match to TRBD1 (5 bases). Trimming stripped 1 base from V and 6 bases from J, with 11 bases between. CDR1 is SGHNT, CDR2 YYREEE, per germline (reference sequence). This CDR3 contains 14 residues. DNA for the CDR3: TGTGCCAGCAGCTTGATGGGGGAGGGTCAGCCCCAGCATTTT. Amino acid sequence: CASSLMGEGQPQHF.

This clone was found once. The chain joins TRBV2 to TRBJ2-3, with 9 bases matching TRBD1. Germline CDR1 SNHLY, CDR2 FYNNEI. J was trimmed by 1 base and V by 5 bases; bases with no gene match: 1. The CDR3 has 14 residues. CDR3 amino acids: CASSWTGGTDTQYF. CDR3 coding DNA: TGTGCCAGCAGTTGGACAGGGGGCACAGATACGCAGTATTTT.

The rearrangement uses TRBV19 and TRBJ1-5; a possible D gene is TRBD1 (5 bases). Germline loops: CDR1 LNHDA, CDR2 SQIVND (reference sequence). The CDR3 totals 15 residues. Trimming cost V 3 bases and J 3 bases, with 12 bases left between them. This CDR3 is CASSIGGGVNQPQHF. The CDR3, as DNA: TGTGCCAGTAGTATTGGCGGGGGTGTCAATCAGCCCCAGCATTTT.